This TCR beta chain was observed in a study of blood T cells in healthy people across ages. The people who gave samples were healthy Caucasians from Russia, aged roughly 6 to 95. Through a sample-barcoded 5' primer and a J-beta primer mix, a second PCR was run for about 6 to 12 cycles. TCRdb re-called the 5' RACE reads through MiXCR, storing one row per CDR3 protein. The sample has roughly 1,700,000 distinct CDR3 sequences; 28% are singletons. From germline, CDR1 is SGHDN and CDR2 FVKESK. Trimming left V 0 bases short and J 5 bases short, with 10 bases between. The CDR3 spans 14 residues. In its sample, this clonotype was seen a few times.

Sequencing input: blood. This chain links TRBV14 with TRBJ2-5, with D possibly called TRBD1 or TRBD2 (5 bases each). The TCR comes from a woman in her thirties in good health. CDR3 sequence (DNA): TGTGCCAGCAGCCAAGATCGGGGCAGCGAGACCCAGTACTTC. Encoded protein: CASSQDRGSETQYF.